Sequencing of this T cell receptor beta chain was carried out in a study of blood T cell repertoires in COVID-19. In the study overall: Italy, Spain and the United States were the sources of the convalescent and acute COVID-19 samples. PBMCs, B-cell-depleted T cells, or T cells provided the cDNA or gDNA that made up the material.

V gave up 5 bases and J gave up 5 bases; unmatched junction bases: 11. Per germline, CDR1 MNHNY and CDR2 SVGAGI (reference sequence). The CDR3 loop spans 17 amino acids. In the original workflow: By means of reference gene primer amplification, nucleated cell counts were estimated. Profiling relied on immunoSEQ multiplex PCR, and the TCRdb table lists in-frame clones only, not all of them. V, J and clone size are those of that table, while D and trimming were read from the DNA. The data contain tens of thousands of clones, roughly 78% of them singletons. The specimen was peripheral blood. The rearrangement uses TRBV6-6 and TRBJ2-1, with TRBD2 matching over 11 bases. The clonotype originates from a woman of 80 years or more with active or convalescent COVID-19. The CDR3 reads CASSRLAGSSVDNEQFF. DNA of the CDR3: TGTGCCAGCAGTCGACTAGCGGGAAGTTCGGTGGACAATGAGCAGTTCTTC.